Listed below are T cell receptor beta chains from one sample, sequenced in a study of T cell responses to AZD1222 COVID-19 vaccine. Repertoires were generated with immunoSEQ multiplex PCR, while TCRdb's copy carries only in-frame clones and drops some. The sample includes roughly 60,000 clones, over 60% of them seen just once. The sequencing used peripheral blood, collected 28 days after the second AZD1222 dose. The origin of the receptors is an adult who received the AZD1222 COVID-19 vaccine. Both conserved end residues are part of each CDR3. D genes are given only for firm matches. Expanded clones are given a class, and other clones once, few, many or no size at all.

V	D	J	size	DNA	CDR3
TRBV2	TRBD1	TRBJ2-2	.	TGTGCCAGCGGAGTTGGGACAGGGGCGAACACCGGGGAGCTGTTTTTT	CASGVGTGANTGELFF
TRBV27	TRBD1	TRBJ2-7	.	TGTGCCAGCTTCCTTTGGGCAGGGGGCAGGTACGAGCAGTACTTC	CASFLWAGGRYEQYF
TRBV11-3	TRBD1	TRBJ1-1	.	TGTGCCAGCAGCTTAGGGACCGGGACAGGGGGCAGGGAAGCTTTCTTT	CASSLGTGTGGREAFF
TRBV12-3/TRBV12-4	TRBD1	TRBJ1-1	once	TGTGCCAGCAGTTTCGACAGGGCATCTGAAGCTTTCTTT	CASSFDRASEAFF
TRBV27	.	TRBJ1-5	.	TGTGCCAGCAGTGCCGGGGGCGTCGGCAATCAGCCCCAGCATTTT	CASSAGGVGNQPQHF
TRBV7-2	.	TRBJ1-3	.	TGTGCCAGCACCCTTACTGGAAACACCATATATTTT	CASTLTGNTIYF
TRBV11-3	.	TRBJ2-1	.	TGTGCCAGCAGCCCCCGGGGGAGGGGGCACAATGAGCAGTTCTTC	CASSPRGRGHNEQFF
TRBV2	.	TRBJ1-5	.	TGTGCCAGCAGGGAACGGGGCCAGCCCCAGCATTTT	CASRERGQPQHF
TRBV29-1	.	TRBJ2-3	.	TGCAGCGTTGAAGAGTCCTTCACAGATACGCAGTATTTT	CSVEESFTDTQYF
TRBV7-6	.	TRBJ2-1	.	TGTGCCAGCAGCTTAAAGGCGGCGGGGGCTTCCTACAATGAGCAGTTCTTC	CASSLKAAGASYNEQFF
TRBV20-1	.	TRBJ2-1	.	TGCAGTGCTGATCTCGGGCGTCAGCAGTTCTTC	CSADLGRQQFF
TRBV10-3	.	TRBJ1-2	few	TGTGCCATCAGTGACACTCCTGCCTATGGCTACACCTTC	CAISDTPAYGYTF
TRBV12-3/TRBV12-4	.	TRBJ2-1	.	TGTGCCAGCAGTCGAGGGGTCTACAATGAGCAGTTCTTC	CASSRGVYNEQFF
TRBV7-8	.	TRBJ2-5	.	TGTGCCAGCAGCACCAGACAGGCCCAAGAGACCCAGTACTTC	CASSTRQAQETQYF